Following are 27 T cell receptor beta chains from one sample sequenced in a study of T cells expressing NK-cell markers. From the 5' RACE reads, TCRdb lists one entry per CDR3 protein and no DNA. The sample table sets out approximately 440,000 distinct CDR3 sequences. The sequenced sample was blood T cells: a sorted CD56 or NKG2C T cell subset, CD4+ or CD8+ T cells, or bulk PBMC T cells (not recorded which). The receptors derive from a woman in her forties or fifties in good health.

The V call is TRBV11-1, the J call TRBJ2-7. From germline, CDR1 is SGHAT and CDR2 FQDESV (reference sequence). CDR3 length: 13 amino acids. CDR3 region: CASSLGGVREQYF.

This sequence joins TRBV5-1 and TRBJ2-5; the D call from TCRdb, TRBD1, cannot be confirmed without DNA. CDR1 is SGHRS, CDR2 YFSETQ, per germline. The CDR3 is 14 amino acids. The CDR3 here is CASSLRTGQETQYF.

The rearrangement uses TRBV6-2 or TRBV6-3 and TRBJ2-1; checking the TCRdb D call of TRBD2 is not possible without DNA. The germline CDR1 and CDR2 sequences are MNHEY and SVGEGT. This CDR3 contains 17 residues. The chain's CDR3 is CASSYSGWASGYNEQFF.

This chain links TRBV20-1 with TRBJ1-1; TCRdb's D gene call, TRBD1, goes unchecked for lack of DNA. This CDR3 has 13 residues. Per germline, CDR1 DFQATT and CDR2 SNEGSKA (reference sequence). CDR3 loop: CRGIGTKSTEAFF.

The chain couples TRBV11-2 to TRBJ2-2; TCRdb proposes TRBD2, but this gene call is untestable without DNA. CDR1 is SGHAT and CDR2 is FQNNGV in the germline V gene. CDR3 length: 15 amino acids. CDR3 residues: CASSPAALDTGELFF.

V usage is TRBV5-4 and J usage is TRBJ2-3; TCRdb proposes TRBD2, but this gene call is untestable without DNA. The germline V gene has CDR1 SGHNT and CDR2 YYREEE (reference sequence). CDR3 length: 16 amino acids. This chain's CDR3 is CASSLDAGGQGDTQYF.

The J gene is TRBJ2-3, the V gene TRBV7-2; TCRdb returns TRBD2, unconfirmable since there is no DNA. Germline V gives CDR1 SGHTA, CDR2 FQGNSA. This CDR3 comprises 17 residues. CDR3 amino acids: CASSPGRSGLGTDTQYF. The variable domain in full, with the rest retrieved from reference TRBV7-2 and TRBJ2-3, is GAGVSQSPSNKVTEKGKDVELRCDPISGHTALYWYRQSLGQGLEFLIYFQGNSAPDKSGLPSDRFSAERTGGSVSTLTIQRTQQEDSAVYLCASSPGRSGLGTDTQYFGPGTRLTVL.

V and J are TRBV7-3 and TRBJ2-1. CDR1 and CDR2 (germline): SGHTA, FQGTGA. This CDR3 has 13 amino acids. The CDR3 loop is CASSPLESNEQFF.

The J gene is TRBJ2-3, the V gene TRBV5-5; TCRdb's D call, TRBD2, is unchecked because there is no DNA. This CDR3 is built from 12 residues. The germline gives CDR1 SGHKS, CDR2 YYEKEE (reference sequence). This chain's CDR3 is CASSKSGSEQYF.

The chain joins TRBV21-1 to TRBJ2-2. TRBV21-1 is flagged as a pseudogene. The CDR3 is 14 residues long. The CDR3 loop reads CASSPEPPTGELFF.

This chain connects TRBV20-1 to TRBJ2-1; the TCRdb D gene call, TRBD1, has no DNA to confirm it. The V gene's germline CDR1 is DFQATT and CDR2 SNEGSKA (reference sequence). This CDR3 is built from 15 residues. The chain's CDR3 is CSAVTWDRAYNEQFF.

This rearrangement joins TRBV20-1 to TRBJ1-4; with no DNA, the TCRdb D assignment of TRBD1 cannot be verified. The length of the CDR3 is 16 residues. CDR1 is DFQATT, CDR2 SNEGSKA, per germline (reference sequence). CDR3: CSTPGQGPGANEKLFF.

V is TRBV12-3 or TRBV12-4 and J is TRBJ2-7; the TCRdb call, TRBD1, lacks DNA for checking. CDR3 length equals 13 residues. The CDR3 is CASSLGQGAKQYF.

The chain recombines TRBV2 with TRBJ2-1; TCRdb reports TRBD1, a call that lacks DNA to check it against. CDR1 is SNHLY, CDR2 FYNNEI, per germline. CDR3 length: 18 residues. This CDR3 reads CASSGRGTGGGSYNEQFF.

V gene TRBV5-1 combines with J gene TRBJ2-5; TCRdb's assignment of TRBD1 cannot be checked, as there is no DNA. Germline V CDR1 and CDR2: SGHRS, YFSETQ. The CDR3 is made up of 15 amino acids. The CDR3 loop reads CASRKTGQLVETQYF.

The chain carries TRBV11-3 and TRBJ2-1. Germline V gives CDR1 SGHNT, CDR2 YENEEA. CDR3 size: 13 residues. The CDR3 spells CASSLALHNEQFF.

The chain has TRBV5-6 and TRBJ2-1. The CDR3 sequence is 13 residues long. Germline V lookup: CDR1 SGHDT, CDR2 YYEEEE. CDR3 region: CASSANYGREQFF. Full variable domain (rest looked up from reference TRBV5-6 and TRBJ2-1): DAGVTQSPTHLIKTRGQQVTLRCSPKSGHDTVSWYQQALGQGPQFIFQYYEEEERQRGNFPDRFSGHQFPNYSSELNVNALLLGDSALYLCASSANYGREQFFGPGTRLTVL.

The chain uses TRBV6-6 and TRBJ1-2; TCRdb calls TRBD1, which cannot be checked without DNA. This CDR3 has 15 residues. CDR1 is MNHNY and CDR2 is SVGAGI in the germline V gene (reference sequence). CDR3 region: CASSYSTGNNYGYTF.

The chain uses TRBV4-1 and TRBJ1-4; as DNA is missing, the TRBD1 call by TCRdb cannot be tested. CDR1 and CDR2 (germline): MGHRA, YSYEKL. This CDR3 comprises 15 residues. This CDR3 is CASSQSWDRGEKLFF.

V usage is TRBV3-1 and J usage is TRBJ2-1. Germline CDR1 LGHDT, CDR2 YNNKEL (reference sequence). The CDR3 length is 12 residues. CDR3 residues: CASSRVSYEQFF.

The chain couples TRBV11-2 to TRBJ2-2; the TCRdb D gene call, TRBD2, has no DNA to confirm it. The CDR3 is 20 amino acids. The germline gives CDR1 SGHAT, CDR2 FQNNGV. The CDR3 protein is CASSPHRPGLAGSVTGELFF. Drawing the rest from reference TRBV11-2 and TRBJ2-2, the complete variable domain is EAGVAQSPRYKIIEKRQSVAFWCNPISGHATLYWYQQILGQGPKLLIQFQNNGVVDDSQLPKDRFSAERLKGVDSTLKIQPAKLEDSAVYLCASSPHRPGLAGSVTGELFFGEGSRLTVL.

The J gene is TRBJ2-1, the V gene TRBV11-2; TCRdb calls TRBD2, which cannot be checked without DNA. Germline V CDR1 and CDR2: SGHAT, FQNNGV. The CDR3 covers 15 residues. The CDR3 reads CASSLRAGRAGEQFF.

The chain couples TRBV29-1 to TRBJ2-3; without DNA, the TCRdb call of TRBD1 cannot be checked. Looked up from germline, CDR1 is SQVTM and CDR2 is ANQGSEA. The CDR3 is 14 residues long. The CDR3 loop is CSVEGRDRTNDWYF.

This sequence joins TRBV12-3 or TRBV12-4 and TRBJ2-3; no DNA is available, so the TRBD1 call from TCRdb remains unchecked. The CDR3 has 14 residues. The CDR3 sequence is CASKRQGRRDTQYF.

Here the CDR3 reads CASSYGQGSAGELFF. This chain joins TRBV7-2 and TRBJ2-2; TCRdb names TRBD1, which stays unverified in the absence of DNA. This CDR3 has 15 residues. From germline, CDR1 is SGHTA and CDR2 FQGNSA.

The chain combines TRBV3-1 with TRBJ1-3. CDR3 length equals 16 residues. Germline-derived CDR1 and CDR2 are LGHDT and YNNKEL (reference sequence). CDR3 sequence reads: CASSQEITPSGNTIYF.

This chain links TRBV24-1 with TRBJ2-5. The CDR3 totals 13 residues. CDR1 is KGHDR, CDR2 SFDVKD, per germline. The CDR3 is CATSSGYQETQYF.